The 26 T cell receptor beta chains below come from one sample, sequenced in a study of blood T cell repertoires in COVID-19. Clones were sequenced by immunoSEQ multiplex PCR, and TCRdb holds only the in-frame ones, with some missing. The sample lists 200,000 to 250,000 clones, about 80% occurring once. The sequenced sample was PBMCs or T cells enriched from blood (not recorded which). The source is a man aged 60-69 years who had recovered from COVID-19.

This chain uses TRBV6-5 with TRBJ2-7; D is perhaps TRBD1 (5 bases). The CDR3 is 15 residues long. CDR1 and CDR2 from the germline V gene are MNHEY and SVGAGI. Trimming removed 6 bases at V and 2 bases at J, with 17 bases between. The CDR3 DNA is TGTGCCAGCAGACAATCCCAGGGTGGGGCCTACGAGCAGTACTTC. As protein: CASRQSQGGAYEQYF.

The gene calls are TRBV5-1 and TRBJ2-4; 8 positions match TRBD2. Germline CDR1 reads SGHRS; CDR2 reads YFSETQ. With V trimmed by 4 bases and J by 7 bases, 7 bases remained unmatched. The CDR3 spans 14 residues. CDR3 nucleotides: TGCGCCAGCAGCCCGGCGGGAGGTTGGAACATTCAGTACTTC. Its translation: CASSPAGGWNIQYF.

CDR3 sequence (DNA): TGTGCCAGCATGGAGGGTCGCGAGCAGTTCTTC. This codes for CASMEGREQFF. The J gene is TRBJ2-1, the V gene TRBV2; weak D call: TRBD2 (6 bases). With 7 bases removed from V and 10 bases from J, the gap between germline ends came to 11 bases. The CDR3 sequence is 11 residues long. Germline V gives CDR1 SNHLY, CDR2 FYNNEI.

This chain joins TRBV5-6 and TRBJ2-3; 8 bases agree with TRBD1. The CDR3 totals 15 residues. Germline V gives CDR1 SGHDT, CDR2 YYEEEE. Unmatched junction bases numbered 3, after V lost 0 bases and J lost 3 bases. The CDR3 loop is CASSLGGQVTDTQYF. CDR3 DNA: TGTGCCAGCAGCTTGGGGGGACAGGTGACAGATACGCAGTATTTT.

The V and J genes are TRBV4-2 and TRBJ2-7; 15 bases align to TRBD2. The junction had 16 bases not matched to a gene; V was cut back by 0 bases and J by 1 base. CDR3 length: 22 amino acids. Looked up from germline, CDR1 is LGHNA and CDR2 is YNFKEQ. The CDR3 DNA is TGTGCCAGCAGCCAAGATCATAGGGCGGGACTAGCGGGGGGAAAATGGTCCTACGAGCAGTACTTC. Translating it yields CASSQDHRAGLAGGKWSYEQYF.

The chain joins TRBV19 to TRBJ2-5; 7 bases are a match to TRBD1. With V trimmed by 4 bases and J by 1 base, 3 bases remained unmatched. The CDR3 is 14 residues long. CDR1 is LNHDA, CDR2 SQIVND, per germline (reference sequence). The CDR3 DNA sequence: TGTGCCAGTAGTACTTGGGACAGCCAAGAGACCCAGTACTTC. This encodes CASSTWDSQETQYF.

A single count supports this clone. J is TRBJ2-7 and V is TRBV6-5; weak D call: TRBD2 (6 bases). V was trimmed by 0 bases and J by 6 bases, leaving 15 bases between them. This CDR3 is built from 15 residues. Per germline, CDR1 MNHEY and CDR2 SVGAGI. CDR3 nucleotide sequence: TGTGCCAGCAGTTACTCGGGCGGGGCCGGCCTCGAGCAGTACTTC. This sequence encodes CASSYSGGAGLEQYF.

The chain is built from TRBV4-3 and TRBJ1-4; D ambiguous. The V and J ends lost 3 bases and 0 bases respectively, with 17 bases between them. The CDR3 is 18 amino acids. Looked up from germline, CDR1 is LGHNA and CDR2 is YSLEER. As DNA, the CDR3 is TGCGCCAGCAGCCAGGGAGTCCGTCGCGCTTCAACTAATGAAAAACTGTTTTTT. This gives the protein CASSQGVRRASTNEKLFF.

The CDR3 sequence: CASSQEAGERGSYEQYF. The CDR3 region has the DNA TGCGCCAGCAGCCAGGAAGCTGGGGAGCGGGGGTCCTACGAGCAGTACTTC. V usage is TRBV4-1 and J usage is TRBJ2-7; 8 bases map to TRBD2. V lost 3 bases, J lost 1 base, and 11 bases stayed unmatched. The CDR3 runs 17 residues. Germline lookup yields CDR1 MGHRA and CDR2 YSYEKL.

This chain joins TRBV4-3 and TRBJ2-2; 13 bases match TRBD2. Germline assignment: CDR1 LGHNA and CDR2 YSLEER. The CDR3 length is 16 residues. Germline trimming cut 3 bases from V and 5 bases from J; bases unmatched to any gene: 3. The CDR3 is CASSHGLAGVTGELFF. The CDR3 DNA reads TGCGCCAGCAGCCACGGACTAGCGGGAGTTACCGGGGAGCTGTTTTTT.

This clone was seen only once. The chain is built from TRBV7-2 and TRBJ1-6; D possibly corresponds to TRBD1 (6 bases). CDR1 and CDR2 from the germline V gene are SGHTA and FQGNSA. The germline V and J ends were trimmed by 3 bases and 9 bases, with 12 bases remaining between them. This CDR3 region has 14 residues. DNA for the CDR3: TGTGCCAGCAGCTTTACAGGGCTCGGTTCACCCCTCCACTTT. Translating gives CASSFTGLGSPLHF.

This clone was counted once. The chain combines TRBV6-2 or TRBV6-3 with TRBJ1-1; D is possibly TRBD1 (5 bases). The CDR3 has 11 amino acids. Deletions cut 5 bases from V and 11 bases from J, with 12 bases between. Germline V gene sequence: CDR1 MNHEY, CDR2 SVGEGT. The chain's CDR3 is CASSQGSAAFF. The DNA of the CDR3 is TGTGCCAGCAGTCAGGGTTCGGCGGCTTTCTTT.

This clone was detected only a few times. The CDR3 here is CASSQEPTVNYGYTF. The CDR3 coding sequence is TGTGCCAGCAGCCAGGAGCCTACGGTAAACTATGGCTACACCTTC. The chain combines TRBV4-2 with TRBJ1-2; no clear D. V lost 3 bases, J lost 2 bases, and 13 bases lay in between. Germline-derived CDR1 and CDR2 are LGHNA and YNFKEQ. This CDR3 contains 15 residues.

The chain is built from TRBV4-1 and TRBJ1-1, with 8 positions matching TRBD1. Per the germline V gene, CDR1 is MGHRA and CDR2 is YSYEKL. V dropped 7 bases and J dropped 0; count of bases not matched to a gene: 7. The CDR3 is 15 residues long. The CDR3 here is CASTRGHGVNTEAFF. CDR3 sequence (DNA): TGCGCCAGCACCAGGGGGCATGGGGTGAACACTGAAGCTTTCTTT.

The CDR3 bases are TGTGCCAGCAGACCCGACAGGGTCGGGACTGAAGCTTTCTTT. Translated: CASRPDRVGTEAFF. This chain joins TRBV6-5 and TRBJ1-1; 7 positions match TRBD1. Germline V lookup: CDR1 MNHEY, CDR2 SVGAGI. Trimming at V came to 6 bases and at J to 5 bases, leaving 9 bases not matched to a gene. The CDR3 is 14 amino acids.

This clone is a singleton in its sample. The V gene is TRBV19, the J gene TRBJ1-6, with 7 bases aligning to TRBD1. The CDR3 contains 15 residues. Germline V CDR1 and CDR2: LNHDA, SQIVND (reference sequence). The trim removed 6 bases at V and 8 bases at J, leaving 10 bases unmatched. The CDR3 spells CASRADRDSYSPLHF. Here the CDR3 DNA reads TGTGCCAGTAGAGCCGATCGGGACAGTTATTCACCCCTCCACTTT.

The chain joins TRBV6-5 to TRBJ1-2; 7 bases are shared with TRBD1. The V and J ends lost 6 bases and 1 base, in that order; junction bases with no gene match: 8. This CDR3 is 15 amino acids long. Germline V lookup: CDR1 MNHEY, CDR2 SVGAGI. CDR3 residues: CASRPGQRINYGYTF. The CDR3, as DNA: TGTGCCAGCAGACCGGGACAGCGAATTAACTATGGCTACACCTTC.

This clone has more than one count but fewer than ten. This chain uses TRBV19 with TRBJ2-5, with 8 bases lining up with TRBD1. The CDR3 is 14 amino acids. CDR1 is LNHDA, CDR2 SQIVND, per germline (reference sequence). The J segment lost 5 bases and the V segment lost 3 bases, leaving 5 bases of the junction unmatched. The CDR3 protein is CASSIQGAFETQYF. CDR3 in DNA: TGTGCCAGTAGTATCCAGGGGGCATTTGAGACCCAGTACTTC.

The sample holds a few counts of this clone. The rearrangement links TRBV29-1 to TRBJ2-2; TRBD1 matches 7 bases. Looked up from germline, CDR1 is SQVTM and CDR2 is ANQGSEA. This CDR3 is 14 amino acids long. With 7 bases clipped from V and 0 bases from J, the junction kept 5 bases outside the gene matches. The CDR3 reads CSATGTANTGELFF. The CDR3 DNA follows: TGCAGCGCCACCGGGACAGCGAACACCGGGGAGCTGTTTTTT.

As regards this clone: This same CDR3 is encoded by further DNA sequences in the sample. The chain couples TRBV24-1 to TRBJ1-1, with unresolved D. The CDR3 contains 12 residues. Germline V gives CDR1 KGHDR, CDR2 SFDVKD. V lost 3 bases and J 7 bases, leaving 8 bases between the germline ends. CDR3 amino acids: CATSDREGEAFF. DNA for the CDR3: TGTGCCACCAGTGATCGTGAGGGTGAAGCTTTCTTT.

The chain carries TRBV12-3 or TRBV12-4 and TRBJ1-1; 8 bases map to TRBD1. Trimming took 6 bases from V and 12 from J; bases not matched to a gene: 12. There are 13 residues in the CDR3. The CDR3 loop is CASSPGGTRKPFF. The CDR3 DNA reads as TGTGCCAGCAGCCCAGGGGGCACCCGGAAGCCTTTCTTT.

This chain joins TRBV11-2 and TRBJ1-2, with TRBD1 matching 11 bases. The CDR3 spans 15 residues. Germline V CDR1 and CDR2: SGHAT, FQNNGV. Unmatched junction bases numbered 3, after V lost 5 bases and J lost 1 base. The DNA for the CDR3 is TGTGCCAGCAGCGGACAGGGGGCTGGTAACTATGGCTACACCTTC. Encoded protein: CASSGQGAGNYGYTF.

The chain carries TRBV5-5 and TRBJ2-7; 10 bases are shared with TRBD1. The CDR3 covers 14 residues. V shed 5 bases and J 2 bases; nucleotides not matched to a gene: 4. Germline CDR1 SGHKS, CDR2 YYEKEE (reference sequence). The CDR3 coding sequence is TGTGCCAGCAGGGGCGACAGGGGGCCCTACGAGCAGTACTTC. It translates to CASRGDRGPYEQYF.

The chain has TRBV4-2 and TRBJ1-2; 7 bases map to TRBD1. The J segment lost 2 bases and the V segment lost 3 bases, leaving 3 bases of the junction unmatched. Germline CDR1 reads LGHNA; CDR2 reads YNFKEQ. The CDR3 consists of 14 residues. Written as DNA, the CDR3 is TGTGCCAGCAGCCACCCCAGGGGGAACTATGGCTACACCTTC. Its protein is CASSHPRGNYGYTF.

The genes are TRBV5-1 and TRBJ1-1, with 9 bases that match TRBD1. V dropped 4 bases and J dropped 4; count of bases not matched to a gene: 5. Germline V gene lookup returns CDR1 SGHRS and CDR2 YFSETQ. The CDR3 runs 14 residues. Written as DNA, the CDR3 is TGCGCCAGCAGCCAGGGACAGGGAGGCACTGAAGCTTTCTTT. It encodes CASSQGQGGTEAFF. Complete variable domain (other parts from reference TRBV5-1 and TRBJ1-1): KAGVTQTPRYLIKTRGQQVTLSCSPISGHRSVSWYQQTPGQGLQFLFEYFSETQRNKGNFPGRFSGRQFSNSRSEMNVSTLELGDSALYLCASSQGQGGTEAFFGQGTRLTVV.

V and J are TRBV5-1 and TRBJ1-2; D is uncertain. Trimming took 2 bases from V and 0 from J, leaving 8 bases between them. The CDR3 length is 14 residues. CDR1 SGHRS and CDR2 YFSETQ come from the germline V gene. The DNA of the CDR3 is TGCGCCAGCAGCTTTGAGGGATCTAACTATGGCTACACCTTC. Protein: CASSFEGSNYGYTF.